This T cell receptor (beta chain) is from a study of cytomegalovirus exposure and HLA in healthy donors. In the PCR, 60 Vbeta and 13 Jbeta primers were used. Assay: immunoSEQ multiplex PCR; the TCRdb copy retains only in-frame clones and omits some. The sample consists of 90,000 to 130,000 clones, around 83% of them appearing once. The CDR3 contains 15 residues. Germline V gives CDR1 MNHEY, CDR2 SMNVEV (reference sequence). V was pared by 3 bases and J by 3 bases, with 9 bases between. In regard to this clone: The antigen remains undetermined.

Study-wide points: Highest at DRB1 and lowest at HLA-C, TCR association rates differed among HLA loci in a later analysis. Sequence variants that were highly shared formed a cluster that was likely a sequencing artifact. Association of a missense DCLRE1C variant with TCR beta V- and J-gene trimming was reported in a later analysis.

The sequence was collected from a woman aged 60-75 years in good health and CMV-seropositive. The chain uses TRBV27 and TRBJ2-6; D unresolved. Sequencing input: PBMCs. CDR3 protein: CASSFALGGANVLTF. The DNA of the CDR3 is TGTGCCAGCAGTTTCGCCCTAGGTGGGGCCAACGTCCTGACTTTC.